This T cell receptor (beta chain) stems from a study of vaccination and CD4 T cells after COVID-19. Overall study: SARS-CoV-2 had been detected by nasal swab PCR in convalescent patients; roughly 9 were mild, one severe. SARS-CoV-2, HCoV-NL63, HCoV-OC43 and HCoV-229E supplied the overlapping spike peptides used to stimulate cells.

Sequencing of the DNA from cultured CD4+ T cells was carried out with the Oncomine TCR Beta short-read assay. TCRdb analysed the PCR reads with MiXCR anew, one entry per CDR3 protein. Of about 20,000 distinct CDR3 sequences listed, around 45% are singletons. This clonotype was recorded a few times. Its specificity is not known. Indicated treatment: roughly ten-day PBMC culture with coronavirus spike peptide pools or control peptides (ViraFEST assay). Positive PCR dates spanned March to December 2020, predating US Alpha, Beta and Delta variants. The germline gives CDR1 DFQATT, CDR2 SNEGSKA (reference sequence). The CDR3 is made up of 16 amino acids. The V end lost 0 bases, the J end lost 2 bases, and 16 bases lay between the germline ends.

The chain carries TRBV20-1 and TRBJ1-2; D remains unclear. The clonotype was recovered from a human donor who had recovered from COVID-19. The specimen sequenced was CD4+ T cells from blood, cultured in vitro. The CDR3 DNA sequence: TGCAGTGCTAGAGATCTACATTCAGGAGGGAACTATGGCTACACCTTC. Amino acid sequence: CSARDLHSGGNYGYTF.